This T cell receptor (beta chain) is from a study of T cells in Graves' hyperthyroidism and ophthalmopathy (dated by TCRdb to about 2019). Regarding the study in general: Peripheral blood samples were taken at initial diagnosis, before any treatment was given. TCR V-J signatures able to tell the groups apart were searched for in a discovery cohort of approximately 95 patients, of whom around 43 had Graves' ophthalmopathy and roughly 58 had stable Graves' hyperthyroidism. An independent validation cohort of about 20 hyperthyroidism patients and over 15 patients who later progressed to ophthalmopathy tested prospective prediction of ophthalmopathy. The 100 or so discovery patients were randomly divided into training and test sets at a 7:3 ratio. Thyroid tissue and blood T-cell repertoires from several Graves' hyperthyroidism patients were also compared in the study. Following sampling, methimazole starting at 30 mg daily was given to hyperthyroidism patients, and high-dose intravenous methylprednisolone was given to ophthalmopathy patients. TCR Vbeta CDR3 sequencing of 120 to 150 peripheral blood samples (43 ophthalmopathy, roughly 72 hyperthyroidism and roughly 17 progressor patients) is reported in the paper. Summary of the overall study and its limitations: Most expanded thyroid clonotypes (frequency above 0.001) were also found in blood, which suggests that blood repertoires may mirror thyroid immune responses. In validation, the model predicted progression to ophthalmopathy with around 71% sensitivity and about 73% specificity, a median of 6.5 months before onset. Sample size was not statistically predetermined, and investigators were not blinded to group allocation. Ophthalmopathy was separated from stable hyperthyroidism by a 13 V-J signature model, with over 85% sensitivity and roughly 81% specificity obtained in cross-validation and 80%/75% obtained in testing.

The TCR beta CDR3 regions were amplified from the RNA transcripts. A first-round RT-PCR of the TCR CDR3 used the HTBI primer set with the Qiagen OneStep RT-PCR kit. Libraries were constructed in a second round of multiplex PCR, after which size selection and purification were performed. The libraries were sequenced on an Illumina HiSeq2000 using paired-end 100 bp reads. Per the authors' processing: SOAPnuke was used to process the raw data, throwing out any read that contained adapters or uncalled bases, had a mean Phred below 15, or lacked an exact constant-primer or identifier match. COPE v1.2.5 was used to merge high-quality paired reads, and clonotypes were defined as unique nucleotide sequences. MiTCR v1.1 was used to align clonotypes to the IMGT TRBV, TRBD and TRBJ reference segments. The analysis included only V-J combinations with a frequency above 0.0001, which together covered around 99% of the repertoires. A TCS score was defined as the ratio of F50 (clonal expansion) to E x V (chaos), with BLOSUM62-based TCRdist applied between CDR3 peptides within each V-J. Welch's t-statistics and random forest reduced 514 V-J features to 13, which were used in a naive Bayes classifier (R e1071). In-frame beta chains were kept once TCRdb had trimmed the public reads at Q25 with fastp and called clones with MiXCR. Rows with one shared CDR3 protein collapse into an entry with the most common genes and DNA. The V and J calls here are based on TCRdb, not the publication. Recorded for this sample are a few hundred thousand distinct CDR3 sequences; around 21% of them occurred a single time. 26% of the sample belongs to the ten largest clones.

Including the terminal cysteine and phenylalanine, the CDR3 comprises 11 residues. Of all the DNA, just the CDR3 is kept, 33 bases in frame from base 1. V loses 3 bases of germline sequence and J loses 7 bases, and the interval between the two ends is 3 bases. Many counts were recorded for this clonotype. The antigen it binds to is not known. With a much larger clone just one base away, this may be a read error. Stable Graves' hyperthyroidism was defined as no progression to ophthalmopathy during 18 months of follow-up. Hyperthyroidism patients were newly diagnosed, with disease duration under 2 months, and aged 18 to 65 years. The study excluded patients with uncontrolled infections, other autoimmune diseases, pregnancy or lactation. Clinical symptoms, serum thyroxine and TRAb, thyroid ultrasound, and orbital computed tomography formed the basis for the diagnoses. PBMCs were separated from 10 ml of fresh peripheral blood using Ficoll-Paque density gradient centrifugation. Trizol reagent was used to extract total RNA, and RNA quality was then checked on an Agilent 2100 Bioanalyzer.

The V and J segments used are TRBV12-3 or TRBV12-4 and TRBJ2-2, with no reliable assignment of the D segment. Material: blood. This clonotype was sampled from a man between 18 and 35 years old with Graves' hyperthyroidism. The CDR3 in this case is CASSFFGELFF. The DNA reads as follows: TGTGCCAGCAGTTTTTTCGGGGAGCTGTTTTTT.